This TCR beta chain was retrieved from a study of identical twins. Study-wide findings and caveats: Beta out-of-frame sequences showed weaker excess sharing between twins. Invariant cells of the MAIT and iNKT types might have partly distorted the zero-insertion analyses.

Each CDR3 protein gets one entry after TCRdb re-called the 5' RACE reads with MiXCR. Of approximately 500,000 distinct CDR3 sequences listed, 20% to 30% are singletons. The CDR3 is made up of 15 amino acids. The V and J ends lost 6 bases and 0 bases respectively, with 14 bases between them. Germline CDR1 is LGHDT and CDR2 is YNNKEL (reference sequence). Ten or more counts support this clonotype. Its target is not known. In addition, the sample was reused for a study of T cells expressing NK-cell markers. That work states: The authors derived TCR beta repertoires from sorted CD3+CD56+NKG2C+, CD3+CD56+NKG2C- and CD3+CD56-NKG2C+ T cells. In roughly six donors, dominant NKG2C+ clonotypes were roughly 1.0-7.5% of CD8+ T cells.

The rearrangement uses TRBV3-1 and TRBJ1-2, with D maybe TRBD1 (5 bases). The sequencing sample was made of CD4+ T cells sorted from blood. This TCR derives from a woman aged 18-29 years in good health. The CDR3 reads CASSSGVGANYGYTF. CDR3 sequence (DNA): TGTGCCAGCAGTTCGGGGGTCGGAGCTAACTATGGCTACACCTTC.